These 16 T cell receptor beta chains share one sample of origin, sequenced in a study of control samples from healthy donors and cancer patients. The assay was immunoSEQ multiplex PCR, and TCRdb's table has in-frame clones only and misses some. The sample includes 70,000 or so clones, roughly 89% seen only once; the top ten take 15% to 20%. Sequenced: PBMCs. The source is a man in his fifties or sixties with lung cancer.

This chain uses TRBV7-6 with TRBJ2-1; TRBD2 aligns across 10 bases. V gave up 3 bases and J gave up 4 bases; unmatched junction bases: 3. The CDR3 length is 15 residues. Germline V lookup: CDR1 SGHVS, CDR2 FNYEAQ. The CDR3 spells CASSLLAGDYNEQFF. The CDR3 DNA follows: TGTGCCAGCAGCTTGCTAGCGGGGGATTACAATGAGCAGTTCTTC.

Points on this clone: Relative to the germline gene, one junction end is altered; a read error may explain this. The chain has TRBV24-1 and TRBJ1-3, with D possibly being TRBD1 (5 bases). The germline V gene has CDR1 KGHDR and CDR2 SFDVKD. The CDR3 is 12 residues long. CDR3 nucleotides: TGTGCCACCAGTGATTCCCCAGGGATTTATAATTTT. Amino acid sequence: CATSDSPGIYNF.

This clone was counted once. J is TRBJ2-1 and V is TRBV3-1 (or the pseudogene TRBV3-2); 10 bases agree with TRBD1. This CDR3 contains 14 residues. The trim removed 4 bases at V and 5 bases at J, leaving 2 bases unmatched. The germline V gene has CDR1 LGHDT and CDR2 YNNKEL (reference sequence). Here the CDR3 DNA reads TGTGCCAGCAGCCGGGACAGGGGTCACAATGAGCAGTTCTTC. Residues: CASSRDRGHNEQFF.

The chain uses TRBV29-1 and TRBJ1-1, with D uncertain. The CDR3 is 12 residues long. The V gene lost 6 bases and the J gene lost 1 base, with 9 bases spanning the gap. Germline V gene data show CDR1 as SQVTM and CDR2 as ANQGSEA. The CDR3 reads CSVRTWNTEAFF. CDR3 DNA sequence: TGCAGCGTGAGGACCTGGAACACTGAAGCTTTCTTT. Full variable domain (remainder filled in from reference TRBV29-1 and TRBJ1-1): SAVISQKPSRDICQRGTSLTIQCQVDSQVTMMFWYRQQPGQSLTLIATANQGSEATYESGFVIDKFPISRPNLTFSTLTVSNMSPEDSSIYLCSVRTWNTEAFFGQGTRLTVV.

V gene TRBV27 combines with J gene TRBJ2-5, with D unclear. V lost 0 bases and J 5 bases, leaving 13 bases between the germline ends. The CDR3 is made up of 15 amino acids. CDR1 is MNHEY, CDR2 SMNVEV, per germline (reference sequence). The CDR3: CASSLSVGGRETQYF. CDR3 bases: TGTGCCAGCAGTTTATCGGTTGGTGGGCGTGAGACCCAGTACTTC.

The chain carries TRBV27 and TRBJ1-1; D remains ambiguous. The V and J ends lost 2 bases and 6 bases respectively, with 19 bases between them. The CDR3 loop spans 16 amino acids. Per germline, CDR1 MNHEY and CDR2 SMNVEV (reference sequence). CDR3 nucleotide sequence: TGTGCCAGCAGTTTAAGTTTATCAACCACTAGGCCTGAAGCTTTCTTT. It yields the protein CASSLSLSTTRPEAFF.

The chain links TRBV6-1 to TRBJ1-1; 12 nucleotides agree with TRBD1. Per the germline V gene, CDR1 is MNHNS and CDR2 is SASEGT. Unmatched junction bases numbered 3, after V lost 3 bases and J lost 1 base. The length of the CDR3 is 16 residues. The DNA of the CDR3 is TGTGCCAGCAGTGAGGGACAGGGGGCAGGGAACACTGAAGCTTTCTTT. It codes for CASSEGQGAGNTEAFF.

The rearrangement links TRBV29-1 to TRBJ2-5, with 7 bases lining up with TRBD2. V lost 6 bases to trimming and J lost 7 bases; unmatched junction nucleotides: 11. Germline CDR1 and CDR2: SQVTM and ANQGSEA. The CDR3 extends over 13 amino acids. In DNA form, the CDR3 reads TGCAGCGTAGTGGACGGGGGGATAGGGACCCAGTACTTC. Protein sequence: CSVVDGGIGTQYF.

The chain carries TRBV5-5 and TRBJ2-5, with D tentatively TRBD1 (5 bases). Germline loops: CDR1 SGHKS, CDR2 YYEKEE (reference sequence). The CDR3 has 14 residues. V dropped 2 bases and J dropped 4 bases, with 12 bases sitting between them. Written as DNA, the CDR3 is TGTGCCAGCAGCTTACCAGGGTTCGGAGAGACCCAGTACTTC. This codes for CASSLPGFGETQYF.

This rearrangement joins TRBV27 to TRBJ1-2; weak D call: TRBD1 (6 bases). V lost 4 bases, J lost 4 bases, and 19 bases lay in between. The CDR3 consists of 16 residues. Germline V gene sequence: CDR1 MNHEY, CDR2 SMNVEV (reference sequence). The CDR3 is CASSSNTGKGSYGYTF. The CDR3 DNA reads as TGTGCCAGCAGTTCCAACACAGGGAAAGGGTCCTATGGCTACACCTTC.

This clone was seen a few times. This sequence joins TRBV9 and TRBJ1-6; a weak D match, TRBD1 (5 bases). Germline V gene sequence: CDR1 SGDLS, CDR2 YYNGEE. The CDR3 sequence is 15 residues long. Trimming took off 4 bases at V and 8 bases at J, with 16 bases between the two ends. This chain's CDR3 is CASSSRAGGDSPLHF. DNA of the CDR3: TGTGCCAGCAGCTCCAGGGCCGGGGGGGATTCACCCCTCCACTTT.

The chain links TRBV5-5 to TRBJ2-2; perhaps D is TRBD1 or TRBD2 (5 bases each). The V end was cut by 0 bases, the J end by 1 base, with 19 bases between. CDR1 is SGHKS, CDR2 YYEKEE, per germline (reference sequence). CDR3 length: 19 amino acids. In DNA form, the CDR3 reads TGTGCCAGCAGCTTGGTTGTTTGGGCCAGGGAGAGGAACACCGGGGAGCTGTTTTTT. It codes for CASSLVVWARERNTGELFF. Supplemented by reference TRBV5-5 and TRBJ2-2, the full variable domain reads DAGVTQSPTHLIKTRGQQVTLRCSPISGHKSVSWYQQVLGQGPQFIFQYYEKEERGRGNFPDRFSARQFPNYSSELNVNALLLGDSALYLCASSLVVWARERNTGELFFGEGSRLTVL.

The genes are TRBV7-8 and TRBJ2-5, with a tentative D call TRBD2 (5 bases). Germline CDR1 reads SGHVS; CDR2 reads FQNEAQ. The CDR3 spans 13 residues. The V and J ends lost 2 bases and 5 bases respectively, with 9 bases between them. The chain's CDR3 is CASSLPGWETQYF. The CDR3 bases are TGTGCCAGCAGCTTACCGGGGTGGGAGACCCAGTACTTC.

This sequence joins TRBV5-1 and TRBJ2-2, with D uncertain. The CDR3 spans 14 residues. The V and J ends lost 0 bases and 6 bases respectively, with 9 bases between them. Germline V gives CDR1 SGHRS, CDR2 YFSETQ. CDR3 protein: CASSLVWGAGELFF. CDR3 nucleotides: TGCGCCAGCAGCTTGGTATGGGGTGCCGGGGAGCTGTTTTTT. Supplemented by reference TRBV5-1 and TRBJ2-2, the full variable domain reads KAGVTQTPRYLIKTRGQQVTLSCSPISGHRSVSWYQQTPGQGLQFLFEYFSETQRNKGNFPGRFSGRQFSNSRSEMNVSTLELGDSALYLCASSLVWGAGELFFGEGSRLTVL.

The chain carries TRBV30 and TRBJ1-4; 8 bases are shared with TRBD1. The CDR3 runs to 15 residues. V trimming: 2 bases; J trimming: 7 bases; junction bases outside the gene matches: 9. The V gene's germline CDR1 is GTSNPN and CDR2 SVGIG (reference sequence). DNA for the CDR3: TGTGCCTGGAGTCGGGGCGGGACAGGAGTTGAAAAACTGTTTTTT. Its protein is CAWSRGGTGVEKLFF.

This chain uses TRBV19 with TRBJ1-6; 10 bases line up with TRBD1. Germline CDR1 and CDR2: LNHDA and SQIVND (reference sequence). V lost 11 bases, J lost 8 bases, and 6 bases stayed unmatched. CDR3 size: 13 residues. The CDR3 loop is CASRGQGYSPLHF. CDR3 DNA sequence: TGTGCCTCGAGGGGACAGGGGTATTCACCCCTCCACTTT.